The entry below gives a single TCR beta chain sequence along with its context. Germline V gene data show CDR1 as SGHRS and CDR2 as YFSETQ. The CDR3 covers 13 residues. Trimming pared 4 bases from V and 9 bases from J, leaving 14 bases between. These data belong to a study of cytomegalovirus exposure and HLA in healthy donors. Sequenced by immunoSEQ multiplex PCR; TCRdb stores in-frame clones only, minus some. The sample has some 120,000 clones, 89% seen once; the top ten hold roughly 2%. V is TRBV5-1 and J is TRBJ2-1; maybe TRBD2 (5 bases). The specimen sequenced was PBMCs. This TCR came from a woman younger than 35 in good health and CMV-seronegative. As DNA, the CDR3 is TGCGCCAGCAGCCCCGTCGGACTGAGTGAGCAGTTCTTC. Translating it yields CASSPVGLSEQFF. The full variable domain, rest sourced from reference TRBV5-1 and TRBJ2-1, is KAGVTQTPRYLIKTRGQQVTLSCSPISGHRSVSWYQQTPGQGLQFLFEYFSETQRNKGNFPGRFSGRQFSNSRSEMNVSTLELGDSALYLCASSPVGLSEQFFGPGTRLTVL.